The clone carrying this T cell receptor (beta chain) has just a few counts. Germline assignment: CDR1 ENHRY and CDR2 SYGVKD. V was pared by 0 bases and J by 3 bases, with 5 bases between. This CDR3 has 13 amino acids. Some clones are missing from TCRdb's copy, which holds only in-frame ones; the method was immunoSEQ multiplex PCR. The data contain over 200,000 clones, over 70% of them singletons. The sample is drawn from a study of blood T cell repertoires in COVID-19. Study-wide background: The cDNA or gDNA used as material had been derived from T cells, B-cell-depleted T cells, or PBMCs.

The chain carries TRBV10-3 and TRBJ2-5; D uncertain. Input material: peripheral blood. This TCR was recovered from a woman older than 75 with acute or convalescent COVID-19. CDR3 region: CAISESQEETQYF. In DNA form, the CDR3 reads TGTGCCATCAGTGAGTCCCAGGAAGAGACCCAGTACTTC.